The 14 T cell receptor beta chains presented below share a single source sample, sequenced in a study of technical replicates of blood from a few donors. Produced via immunoSEQ multiplex PCR; TCRdb's table is partial and in-frame only. This sample has more than 75,000 clones, with around 93% found just once. The sample comprised T cells isolated from PBMCs. The receptors stem from a human donor in good health.

This clone was seen only once. The rearrangement links TRBV10-1 to TRBJ1-2; a possible D gene is TRBD1 (5 bases). The germline V and J ends were trimmed by 5 bases and 5 bases, with 15 bases remaining between them. The CDR3 is made up of 14 amino acids. Per germline, CDR1 WNHNN and CDR2 SYGVQD (reference sequence). DNA for the CDR3: TGCGCCAGCAGTAGTCGACAGAATCGGTATGGCTACACCTTC. Its protein product is CASSSRQNRYGYTF.

This rearrangement joins TRBV19 to TRBJ2-1; D possibly corresponds to TRBD1 (6 bases). Trimming cost V 6 bases and J 4 bases, with 13 bases left between them. This CDR3 is built from 14 residues. Germline values: CDR1 LNHDA, CDR2 SQIVND (reference sequence). The CDR3 nucleotides are TGTGCCAGTAGAACCAAGGGGACATACAATGAGCAGTTCTTC. Its translation: CASRTKGTYNEQFF.

This chain links TRBV10-1 with TRBJ2-5, with 9 bases fitting TRBD1. The CDR3 has 14 residues. The germline V gene encodes CDR1 WNHNN and CDR2 SYGVQD (reference sequence). V was pared by 7 bases and J by 2 bases, with 5 bases of the junction left unmatched. CDR3 coding DNA: TGCGCCAGCAACCCCGGGACAGGGCAAGAGACCCAGTACTTC. It encodes CASNPGTGQETQYF.

V and J are TRBV7-8 and TRBJ2-7; the D is unclear. V lost 4 bases to trimming and J lost 0 bases, with 4 bases between them. CDR1 and CDR2 from the germline V gene are SGHVS and FQNEAQ. The CDR3 spans 12 residues. CDR3 amino acids: CASSSSSYEQYF. DNA of the CDR3: TGTGCCAGCAGCTCGAGCTCCTACGAGCAGTACTTC.

The chain carries TRBV7-8 and TRBJ2-3; weak D call: TRBD2 (6 bases). V was cut by 8 bases and J by 1 base, with 19 bases left in between. Germline-derived CDR1 and CDR2 are SGHVS and FQNEAQ. This CDR3 spans 16 amino acids. CDR3 DNA: TGTGCCAGCGGGGCGAGATCCGGGGGAGGCACAGATACGCAGTATTTT. It codes for CASGARSGGGTDTQYF.

The CDR3 sequence is CASSATGLHQPQHF. The CDR3 DNA sequence: TGTGCCAGCAGCGCCACAGGGCTCCATCAGCCCCAGCATTTT. V usage is TRBV2 and J usage is TRBJ1-5; TRBD1 might be the D (6 bases). V was trimmed by 6 bases and J by 5 bases, leaving 14 bases between them. The CDR3 loop spans 14 amino acids. Germline V gene lookup returns CDR1 SNHLY and CDR2 FYNNEI.

This rearrangement joins TRBV27 to TRBJ1-2, with D possibly TRBD1 on 5 matching bases. The germline gives CDR1 MNHEY, CDR2 SMNVEV (reference sequence). Trimming left V 5 bases short and J 13 bases short, with 26 bases between. The CDR3 has 15 residues. DNA of the CDR3: TGTGCCAGCAGTCCCTTAACCTCGGGGGACTACCCATCCACCTTC. Its translation: CASSPLTSGDYPSTF.

The chain joins TRBV2 to TRBJ2-7, with 7 nucleotides matching TRBD1. The CDR3 spans 14 residues. The germline gives CDR1 SNHLY, CDR2 FYNNEI. V lost 3 bases to trimming and J lost 0 bases; unmatched junction nucleotides: 2. The CDR3 coding sequence is TGTGCCAGCAGTGAGACAGGGAGCTCCTACGAGCAGTACTTC. It encodes CASSETGSSYEQYF. The whole variable domain, remainder taken from reference TRBV2 and TRBJ2-7, is EPEVTQTPSHQVTQMGQEVILRCVPISNHLYFYWYRQILGQKVEFLVSFYNNEISEKSEIFDDQFSVERPDGSNFTLKIRSTKLEDSAMYFCASSETGSSYEQYFGPGTRLTVT.

V and J are TRBV6-5 and TRBJ1-1; D is perhaps TRBD1 (5 bases). The germline V gene has CDR1 MNHEY and CDR2 SVGAGI. V was shortened by 4 bases and J by 2 bases, with 11 bases between the two germline ends. The CDR3 runs 14 residues. The CDR3 reads CASSLSGGNTEAFF. CDR3 nucleotides: TGTGCCAGCAGTTTATCGGGGGGAAACACTGAAGCTTTCTTT.

The chain joins TRBV6-5 to TRBJ2-3, with 7 bases fitting TRBD2. CDR1 and CDR2 (germline): MNHEY, SVGAGI. Germline trimming cut 4 bases from V and 1 base from J; bases unmatched to any gene: 5. The CDR3 extends over 15 amino acids. CDR3 sequence: CASSFLAVGTDTQYF. The CDR3 nucleotides are TGTGCCAGCAGTTTCCTAGCGGTTGGCACAGATACGCAGTATTTT.

The V gene is TRBV5-1, the J gene TRBJ2-2; D call uncertain. The CDR3 length is 16 residues. V was cut by 0 bases and J by 0 bases, with 9 bases left in between. From germline, CDR1 is SGHRS and CDR2 YFSETQ. The CDR3 spells CASSLALSTNTGELFF. CDR3 sequence (DNA): TGCGCCAGCAGCTTGGCTCTATCCACGAACACCGGGGAGCTGTTTTTT.

The genes are TRBV4-1 and TRBJ1-2; D is unclear. CDR1 and CDR2 (germline): MGHRA, YSYEKL. The CDR3 spans 14 residues. V gave up 1 base and J gave up 3 bases, with 9 bases separating them. The CDR3 DNA follows: TGCGCCAGCAGCCAAGCCCTACAGCACTATGGCTACACCTTC. Protein product: CASSQALQHYGYTF.

The count of this clone is one. The gene calls are TRBV6-5 and TRBJ2-1; D might be TRBD1 (7 bases). The V end was cut by 6 bases, the J end by 1 base, with 13 bases between. CDR1 and CDR2 (germline): MNHEY, SVGAGI. This CDR3 contains 15 residues. The CDR3 DNA follows: TGTGCCAGCAGAACGACAGGGACTTCCTACAATGAGCAGTTCTTC. It codes for CASRTTGTSYNEQFF.

The rearrangement joins TRBV7-9 to TRBJ1-2; 7 bases agree with TRBD1. Unmatched junction bases numbered 12, after V lost 5 bases and J lost 6 bases. Germline assignment: CDR1 SEHNR and CDR2 FQNEAQ (reference sequence). The CDR3 is made up of 15 amino acids. CDR3 residues: CASSPRTGLRDGYTF. The CDR3 DNA is TGTGCCAGCAGCCCCCGGACAGGACTAAGAGATGGCTACACCTTC.